What follows describes a single T cell receptor beta chain. What it recognizes is unknown. This sample is drawn from a study of immune evolution from preneoplasia to lung adenocarcinoma. This CDR3 is 14 amino acids long. V lost 5 bases and J 1 base, leaving 9 bases between the germline ends. The germline gives CDR1 SEHNR, CDR2 FQNEAQ (reference sequence). Points from the study as a whole: Later-stage lesions seemingly showed higher T cell density and diversity than normal lung.

Here immunoSEQ multiplex PCR was the method, and the copy in TCRdb shows in-frame clones only, minus some. The table lists about 6,000 clones, approximately 80% of them singletons, with 5.5% to 7.5% in the top ten. Sequencing input: FFPE minimally invasive lung adenocarcinoma tissue. The origin of this receptor is a person between 50 and 70 years old with lung adenocarcinoma. The rearrangement uses TRBV7-9 and TRBJ2-1; maybe TRBD1 (6 bases). CDR3 residues: CASSRGGSYNEQFF. CDR3 nucleotides: TGTGCCAGCAGCCGAGGGGGTTCCTACAATGAGCAGTTCTTC. Combining the CDR3 with reference TRBV7-9 and TRBJ2-1 gives the whole variable domain DTGVSQNPRHKITKRGQNVTFRCDPISEHNRLYWYRQTLGQGPEFLTYFQNEAQLEKSRLLSDRFSAERPKGSFSTLEIQRTEQGDSAMYLCASSRGGSYNEQFFGPGTRLTVL.